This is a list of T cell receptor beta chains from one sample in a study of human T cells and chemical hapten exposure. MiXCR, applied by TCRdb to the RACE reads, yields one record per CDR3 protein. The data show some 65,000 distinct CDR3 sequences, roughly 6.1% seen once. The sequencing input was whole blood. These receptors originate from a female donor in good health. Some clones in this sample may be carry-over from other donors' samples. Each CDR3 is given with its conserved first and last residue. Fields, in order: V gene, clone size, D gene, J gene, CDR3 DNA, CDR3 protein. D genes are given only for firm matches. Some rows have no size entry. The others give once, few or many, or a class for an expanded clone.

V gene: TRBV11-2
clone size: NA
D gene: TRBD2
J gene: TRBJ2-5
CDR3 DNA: TGTGCCAGCAGCCTAGCGGGGGCCCACCAAGAGACCCAGTACTTC
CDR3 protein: CASSLAGAHQETQYF

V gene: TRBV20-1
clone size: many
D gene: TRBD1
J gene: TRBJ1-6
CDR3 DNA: TGCAGTGCCCGGGACAGGGAAAATTCACCCCTCCACTTT
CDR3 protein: CSARDRENSPLHF

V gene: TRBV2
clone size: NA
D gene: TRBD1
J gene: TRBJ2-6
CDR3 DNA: TGTGCCAGCAGTCTGACAGGGTCTGGGGCCAACGTCCTGACTTTC
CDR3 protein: CASSLTGSGANVLTF

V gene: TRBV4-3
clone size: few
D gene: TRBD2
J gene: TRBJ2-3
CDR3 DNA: TGCGCCAGCAGCCGGATAGCACGGCGGGAGAGCACAGATACGCAGTATTTT
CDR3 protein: CASSRIARRESTDTQYF

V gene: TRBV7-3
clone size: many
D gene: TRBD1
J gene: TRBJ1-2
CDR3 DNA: TGTGCCAGCAGCCCACCGGACAGGGACTATGGCTACACCTTC
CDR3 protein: CASSPPDRDYGYTF

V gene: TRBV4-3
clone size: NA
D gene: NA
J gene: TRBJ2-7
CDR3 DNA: TGCGCCAGCAGCCCCCCCTACGTGGGGAAGCTACAGTACTTC
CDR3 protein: CASSPPYVGKLQYF

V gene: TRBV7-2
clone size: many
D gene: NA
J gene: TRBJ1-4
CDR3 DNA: TGTGCCAGCCAAGCTTTGCCACCTCATAATGAAAAACTGTTTTTT
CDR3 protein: CASQALPPHNEKLFF

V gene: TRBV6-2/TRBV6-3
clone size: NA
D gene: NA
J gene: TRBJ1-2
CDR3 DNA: TGTGCCAGCAGTTACTCGGGCAGGGAGGAAGGAGGCTACACCTTC
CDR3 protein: CASSYSGREEGGYTF

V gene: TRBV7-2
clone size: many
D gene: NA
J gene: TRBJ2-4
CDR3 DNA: TGTGCCAGCAGCTTAGTTTTGTTGAACAGCCAAAATCAGTACTTC
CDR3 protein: CASSLVLLNSQNQYF

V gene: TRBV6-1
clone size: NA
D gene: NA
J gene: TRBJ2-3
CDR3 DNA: TGTGCCAGCACTGCCACGGATACGCAGTATTTT
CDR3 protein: CASTATDTQYF

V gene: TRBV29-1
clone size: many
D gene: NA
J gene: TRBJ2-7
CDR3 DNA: TGCAGCGTTGCAGGGGGGAACGAGCAGTACTTC
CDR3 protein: CSVAGGNEQYF

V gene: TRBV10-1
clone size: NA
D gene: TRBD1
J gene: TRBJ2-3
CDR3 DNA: TGCGCCAGCAGTAGGGGGACAGGAGACACAGATACGCAGTATTTT
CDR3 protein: CASSRGTGDTDTQYF